Each of the 25 T cell receptor beta chains below was sequenced from the same sample in a study of beta chain features in type 1 diabetes. Expressed TCRB transcripts got sequenced, as all isolated RNA was reverse transcribed. Sequenced by immunoSEQ multiplex PCR; TCRdb stores in-frame clones only, minus some. The table has about 370,000 clones, about 16% seen once. Sample: naive CD4+ T cells from blood. All receptors come from a young woman in good health.

The rearrangement uses TRBV29-1 and TRBJ1-2, with D hard to call. Germline V lookup: CDR1 SQVTM, CDR2 ANQGSEA. V lost 3 bases to trimming and J lost 4 bases, with 15 bases between them. CDR3 length: 14 residues. CDR3 in amino acids: CSVDPATPFYGYTF. Here the CDR3 DNA reads TGCAGCGTTGACCCTGCCACACCGTTCTATGGCTACACCTTC.

A few counts support this clone. The chain recombines TRBV5-6 with TRBJ2-5; TRBD1 matches 7 bases. From germline, CDR1 is SGHDT and CDR2 YYEEEE. The CDR3 has 13 amino acids. Losses at the gene ends were 4 bases for V and 5 bases for J; bases not matched to a gene: 5. The CDR3 DNA sequence: TGTGCCAGCAGCCCGACAGGGATGGAGACCCAGTACTTC. This translates into CASSPTGMETQYF.

V and J are TRBV18 and TRBJ2-3; TRBD2 aligns across 9 bases. This CDR3 has 19 residues. V trimming: 3 bases; J trimming: 2 bases; junction bases outside the gene matches: 15. The germline CDR1 and CDR2 sequences are KGHSH and LQKENI. The CDR3 sequence: CASSPGLASGQFITDTQYF. Written as DNA, the CDR3 is TGTGCCAGCTCACCGGGACTAGCCTCGGGCCAGTTCATCACAGATACGCAGTATTTT.

This clone has just a few counts. The chain links TRBV18 to TRBJ1-1; TRBD1 matches at 8 bases. The V gene's germline CDR1 is KGHSH and CDR2 LQKENI. J lost 4 bases, V lost 2 bases, and 0 bases had no gene match. The CDR3 is made up of 13 amino acids. Written as DNA, the CDR3 is TGTGCCAGCTCACCAACAGGGGGCACTGAAGCTTTCTTT. Translated, it gives CASSPTGGTEAFF.

Remarks on this clone: The junction departs from germline at one end; a sequencing error may be responsible. The V and J genes are TRBV7-7 and TRBJ2-1; 11 bases line up with TRBD2. Germline CDR1 is SSHAT and CDR2 is FNYEAQ (reference sequence). The CDR3 consists of 14 residues. CDR3 nucleotide sequence: TGTGCTAGCAGCCGGACTAGCGGGTACAATGAGCAGTTCTTC. Translated, it gives CASSRTSGYNEQFF.

This clone was counted a few times. This chain uses TRBV5-6 with TRBJ2-7; the D gene is possibly TRBD2 (5 bases). Between the trimmed V and J ends, which lost 4 bases and 1 base, there was a span of 6 bases. Germline V lookup: CDR1 SGHDT, CDR2 YYEEEE. The CDR3 runs to 12 residues. The CDR3 reads CASSRESYEQYF. The CDR3 nucleotides are TGTGCCAGCAGCAGGGAGTCCTACGAGCAGTACTTC.

The gene calls are TRBV7-9 and TRBJ2-1; tentative D call: TRBD2 (6 bases). In germline, CDR1 is SEHNR, CDR2 FQNEAQ (reference sequence). The V end lost 5 bases, the J end lost 4 bases, and 15 bases lay between the germline ends. The CDR3 totals 15 residues. CDR3 coding DNA: TGTGCCAGCAGCCTAGGACGGGAGCGGTACAATGAGCAGTTCTTC. Its translation: CASSLGRERYNEQFF.

For the CDR3, the DNA is TGTGCCAGCAGTGAAGGGACAGGTACCAGCAATCAGCCCCAGCATTTT. It codes for CASSEGTGTSNQPQHF. This rearrangement joins TRBV25-1 to TRBJ1-5; the match to TRBD1 covers 8 bases. This CDR3 has 16 residues. After removal of 2 bases from V and 1 base from J, the junction contained 4 bases not matched to a gene. Germline lookup yields CDR1 MGHDK and CDR2 SYGVNS.

The chain has TRBV23-1 and TRBJ2-1; 8 bases line up with TRBD1. TRBV23-1 is sorted into the ORF group, with uncertain function. The CDR3 has 18 amino acids. Germline trimming cut 2 bases from V and 0 bases from J; bases unmatched to any gene: 9. CDR3 DNA: TGCGCCAGCAGTCAACCGGAGGACAGGGTGAGCTCCTACAATGAGCAGTTCTTC. As protein: CASSQPEDRVSSYNEQFF.

This clone was detected only a few times. This chain links TRBV5-1 with TRBJ2-3, with TRBD2 as a possible D gene (5 bases). Germline V gene data show CDR1 as SGHRS and CDR2 as YFSETQ. The CDR3 has 12 residues. The ends were cut back, 5 bases at V and 5 bases at J, with 9 bases in the middle. As DNA, the CDR3 is TGCGCCAGCAGTCCCCGGGGAGATACGCAGTATTTT. This codes for CASSPRGDTQYF. Full variable domain (outside the CDR3, taken from reference TRBV5-1 and TRBJ2-3): KAGVTQTPRYLIKTRGQQVTLSCSPISGHRSVSWYQQTPGQGLQFLFEYFSETQRNKGNFPGRFSGRQFSNSRSEMNVSTLELGDSALYLCASSPRGDTQYFGPGTRLTVL.

This clone showed up just a few times. The chain joins TRBV7-9 to TRBJ2-2; a possible D gene is TRBD2 (6 bases). Germline CDR1 is SEHNR and CDR2 is FQNEAQ (reference sequence). This CDR3 is 16 amino acids long. Trimming removed 6 bases from V and 4 bases from J, with 18 bases in between. CDR3: CASSPSRLGFTGELFF. The DNA for the CDR3 is TGTGCCAGCAGTCCCTCGAGACTAGGGTTCACCGGGGAGCTGTTTTTT. The whole variable domain, filled in from reference TRBV7-9 and TRBJ2-2, reads DTGVSQNPRHKITKRGQNVTFRCDPISEHNRLYWYRQTLGQGPEFLTYFQNEAQLEKSRLLSDRFSAERPKGSFSTLEIQRTEQGDSAMYLCASSPSRLGFTGELFFGEGSRLTVL.

This clone was counted a few times. The chain has TRBV6-5 and TRBJ2-3; TRBD2 agrees at 7 bases. This CDR3 comprises 12 residues. J was trimmed by 11 bases and V by 6 bases; bases with no gene match: 8. CDR1 is MNHEY and CDR2 is SVGAGI in the germline V gene. The CDR3 sequence: CASRASGRVQYF. The CDR3 DNA reads as TGTGCCAGCAGAGCTAGCGGTAGAGTGCAGTATTTT.

This clone was counted between two and nine times. The junction and the germline gene differ at one end; a read error may be behind it. The chain carries TRBV30 and TRBJ2-1, with TRBD1 matching 8 bases. This CDR3 region has 11 residues. Per the germline V gene, CDR1 is GTSNPN and CDR2 is SVGIG (reference sequence). The DNA for the CDR3 is TGTGCCTGCAAGAACCGGGACAGGACGGTCTTC. Translation gives CACKNRDRTVF.

The genes are TRBV5-4 and TRBJ2-4; possibly TRBD2 for D (5 bases). Germline-derived CDR1 and CDR2 are SGHNT and YYREEE (reference sequence). Trimming pared 4 bases from V and 3 bases from J, leaving 11 bases between. The CDR3 is 14 amino acids. DNA of the CDR3: TGTGCCAGCAGCCCCGGAGGTGACAAAAACATTCAGTACTTC. This encodes CASSPGGDKNIQYF.

The V gene is TRBV2, the J gene TRBJ2-2; no clear D. V was shortened by 2 bases and J by 6 bases, with 7 bases between the two germline ends. Per germline, CDR1 SNHLY and CDR2 FYNNEI. The CDR3 has 13 amino acids. The DNA for the CDR3 is TGTGCCAGCAGTGAAAGTCGGGCCGGGGAGCTGTTTTTT. It yields the protein CASSESRAGELFF.

The V and J genes are TRBV7-9 and TRBJ2-1, with 11 bases that match TRBD2. Germline V gene lookup returns CDR1 SEHNR and CDR2 FQNEAQ (reference sequence). This CDR3 contains 18 residues. V was clipped by 0 bases and J by 2 bases; unmatched bases: 6. Here the CDR3 reads CASSLASGLAATYNEQFF. The DNA of the CDR3 is TGTGCCAGCAGCTTAGCGTCGGGACTAGCGGCCACCTACAATGAGCAGTTCTTC.

The CDR3 DNA is TGCAGCGTTGAACCGGGACTAGAAGGTGGTGAGCAGTTCTTC. It is translated as CSVEPGLEGGEQFF. V and J are TRBV29-1 and TRBJ2-1; 8 bases match TRBD2. Germline V gene sequence: CDR1 SQVTM, CDR2 ANQGSEA. V gave up 2 bases and J gave up 9 bases; unmatched junction bases: 9. The CDR3 contains 14 residues.

This clone was observed a few times. This chain links TRBV4-2 with TRBJ2-2, with 9 nucleotides matching TRBD2. Germline V gene data show CDR1 as LGHNA and CDR2 as YNFKEQ. The CDR3 has 16 amino acids. With V trimmed by 1 base and J by 4 bases, 4 bases remained unmatched. The CDR3 nucleotides are TGTGCCAGCAGCCAAGGAGAGACTAGCGGCACCGGGGAGCTGTTTTTT. Translation gives CASSQGETSGTGELFF.

V gene TRBV29-1 combines with J gene TRBJ2-3; D possibly corresponds to TRBD1 (6 bases). Looked up from germline, CDR1 is SQVTM and CDR2 is ANQGSEA. With 3 bases removed from V and 1 base from J, the gap between germline ends came to 14 bases. The CDR3 loop spans 15 amino acids. The CDR3 DNA is TGCAGCGTTGATAGTTGGCAGGGGCGCACAGATACGCAGTATTTT. Encoded protein: CSVDSWQGRTDTQYF.

This clone was counted only a few times. J is TRBJ2-3 and V is TRBV7-6, with 8 positions matching TRBD1. The CDR3 has 16 residues. V shed 5 bases and J 4 bases; nucleotides not matched to a gene: 11. The germline gives CDR1 SGHVS, CDR2 FNYEAQ. CDR3 loop: CASSRTGGSSADTQYF. CDR3 sequence (DNA): TGTGCCAGCAGCCGAACAGGGGGGTCTAGCGCAGATACGCAGTATTTT.

This chain joins TRBV5-6 and TRBJ2-5, with TRBD2 identical over 13 bases. The V gene end was trimmed by 3 bases and the J gene end by 2 bases; junction bases not matched to a gene: 10. The CDR3 runs 18 residues. The germline CDR1 and CDR2 sequences are SGHDT and YYEEEE. The CDR3 sequence is CASSSSGTSGEAQETQYF. The CDR3, as DNA: TGTGCCAGCAGCTCATCGGGGACTAGCGGGGAAGCACAAGAGACCCAGTACTTC.

This clone was seen more than once but under ten times. The chain uses TRBV7-2 and TRBJ2-1; D remains unclear. With 5 bases removed from V and 5 bases from J, the gap between germline ends came to 7 bases. Germline assignment: CDR1 SGHTA and CDR2 FQGNSA. The length of the CDR3 is 12 residues. The chain's CDR3 is CASSTYHNEQFF. The CDR3 nucleotides read TGTGCCAGCAGCACCTACCACAATGAGCAGTTCTTC.

This clone came up a few times. The chain is built from TRBV5-1 and TRBJ2-5; tentatively, D is TRBD1 (6 bases). Germline V gene sequence: CDR1 SGHRS, CDR2 YFSETQ. The CDR3 runs 16 residues. Trimming took 4 bases from V and 5 from J, leaving 21 bases between them. This chain's CDR3 is CASSGGPASGRETQYF. The CDR3 DNA is TGCGCCAGCAGCGGGGGCCCGGCCTCCGGTAGGGAGACCCAGTACTTC.

A note on this clone: The identical CDR3 is also encoded by other nucleotide sequences in the sample. Here the CDR3 DNA reads TGTGCCTGGAGTTCGGGGGGCAATCAGCCCCAGCATTTT. Residues: CAWSSGGNQPQHF. This chain uses TRBV30 with TRBJ1-5, with D possibly being TRBD1 (5 bases). Trimming took 2 bases from V and 2 from J, leaving 7 bases between them. The CDR3 is 13 amino acids. Germline CDR1 GTSNPN, CDR2 SVGIG (reference sequence).

This rearrangement joins TRBV7-2 to TRBJ1-2; 11 bases match TRBD1. The ends lost 5 bases at V and 7 bases at J; junction bases unmatched: 6. CDR3 length: 14 amino acids. Germline-derived CDR1 and CDR2 are SGHTA and FQGNSA. CDR3 loop: CASSDGQGARGYTF. In DNA, the CDR3 is TGTGCCAGCAGCGATGGACAGGGGGCCCGTGGCTACACCTTC.